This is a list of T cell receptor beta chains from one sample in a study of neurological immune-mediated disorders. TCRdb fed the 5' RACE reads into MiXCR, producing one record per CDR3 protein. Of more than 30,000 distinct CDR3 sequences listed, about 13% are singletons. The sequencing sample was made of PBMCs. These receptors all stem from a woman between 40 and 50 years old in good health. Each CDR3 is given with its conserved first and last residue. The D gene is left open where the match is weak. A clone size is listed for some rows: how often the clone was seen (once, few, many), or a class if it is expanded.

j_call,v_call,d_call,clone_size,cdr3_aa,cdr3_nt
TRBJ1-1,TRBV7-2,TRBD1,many,CASSMTGGRMNTEAFF,TGTGCCAGCAGCATGACAGGGGGCAGGATGAACACTGAAGCTTTCTTT
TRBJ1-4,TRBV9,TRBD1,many,CASSPGQYNEKLFF,TGTGCCAGCAGCCCGGGACAGTATAATGAAAAACTGTTTTTT
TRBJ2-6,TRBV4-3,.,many,CASSQDAVSGANVLTF,TGCGCCAGCAGCCAAGATGCGGTCTCTGGGGCCAACGTCCTGACTTTC
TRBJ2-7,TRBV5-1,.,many,CASSLDPRNYEQYF,TGCGCCAGCAGCTTGGATCCGCGGAACTACGAGCAGTACTTC
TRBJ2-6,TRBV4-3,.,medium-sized,CASSQDSGAGANVLTF,TGCGCCAGCAGCCAAGATAGTGGGGCTGGGGCCAACGTCCTGACTTTC
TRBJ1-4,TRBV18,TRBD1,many,CASSPTGPNEKLFF,TGTGCCAGCTCACCGACAGGGCCTAATGAAAAACTGTTTTTT
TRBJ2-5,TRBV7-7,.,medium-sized,CASSYDRYVTQYF,TGTGCCAGCAGCTACGACAGATACGTGACCCAGTACTTC
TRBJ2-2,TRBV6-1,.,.,CASSPTGFNTGELFF,TGTGCCAGCAGTCCCACAGGGTTTAACACCGGGGAGCTGTTTTTT
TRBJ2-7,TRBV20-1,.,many,CSAPTLHEQYF,TGCAGTGCCCCTACCTTGCACGAGCAGTACTTC
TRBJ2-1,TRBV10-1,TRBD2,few,CASNAGGNNEQFF,TGCGCCAGCAACGCGGGGGGTAACAATGAGCAGTTCTTC
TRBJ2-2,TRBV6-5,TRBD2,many,CASSQRTSGTGELFF,TGTGCCAGCAGTCAGAGGACTAGCGGCACCGGGGAGCTGTTTTTT
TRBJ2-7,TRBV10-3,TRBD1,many,CAISEPPGQGVYEQYF,TGTGCCATCAGTGAGCCGCCGGGACAGGGGGTCTACGAGCAGTACTTC
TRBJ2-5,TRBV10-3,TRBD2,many,CAISESRAGEEETQYF,TGTGCCATCAGTGAGTCTCGAGCGGGGGAGGAAGAGACCCAGTACTTC
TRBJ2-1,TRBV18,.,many,CASSPPLGTYNEQFF,TGTGCCAGCTCACCACCCCTCGGAACCTACAATGAGCAGTTCTTC
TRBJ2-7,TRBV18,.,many,CASSPMAGGSVLYEQYF,TGTGCCAGCTCACCAATGGCAGGCGGCTCTGTGCTTTACGAGCAGTACTTC
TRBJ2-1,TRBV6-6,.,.,CANRGGLYNEQFF,TGTGCTAACCGTGGGGGACTCTACAATGAGCAGTTCTTC
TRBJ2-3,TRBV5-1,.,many,CASSLGGQGKDTQYF,TGCGCCAGCAGCTTGGGGGGGCAGGGGAAAGATACGCAGTATTTT
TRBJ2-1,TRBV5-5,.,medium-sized,CASSLVGRSNEQFF,TGTGCCAGCAGCTTGGTGGGACGGAGTAATGAGCAGTTCTTC
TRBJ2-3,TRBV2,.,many,CASSEGNLGTDTQYF,TGTGCCAGCAGTGAGGGCAATCTGGGCACAGATACGCAGTATTTT
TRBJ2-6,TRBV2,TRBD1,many,CASSETGTGVTNVLTF,TGTGCCAGCAGTGAAACGGGGACAGGGGTCACCAACGTCCTGACTTTC
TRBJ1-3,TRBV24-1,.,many,CATSDSDPSINTIYF,TGTGCCACCAGTGATTCGGATCCTTCTATAAACACCATATATTTT
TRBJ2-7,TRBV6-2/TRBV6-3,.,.,CASSLSLVTGEQYF,TGTGCCAGCAGTCTGTCACTGGTAACGGGCGAGCAGTACTTC
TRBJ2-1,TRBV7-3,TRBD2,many,CASSSIAGGNNEQFF,TGTGCCAGCAGCTCTATAGCGGGGGGAAACAATGAGCAGTTCTTC
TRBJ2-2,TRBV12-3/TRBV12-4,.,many,CASSFLQGGTGELFF,TGTGCCAGCAGTTTTTTACAGGGAGGAACCGGGGAGCTGTTTTTT
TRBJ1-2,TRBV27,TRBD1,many,CASSLNRGYGYTF,TGTGCCAGCAGTTTAAACAGGGGCTATGGCTACACCTTC
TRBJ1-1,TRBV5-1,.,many,CASSFPNGTLNTEAFF,TGCGCCAGCAGCTTTCCTAACGGGACGTTGAACACTGAAGCTTTCTTT
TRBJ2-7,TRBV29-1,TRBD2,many,CSVAVAGGPREQYF,TGCAGCGTTGCGGTAGCGGGAGGGCCCCGCGAGCAGTACTTC
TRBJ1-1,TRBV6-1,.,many,CASSDQGGFGEAFF,TGTGCCAGCAGTGATCAGGGCGGGTTCGGTGAAGCTTTCTTT
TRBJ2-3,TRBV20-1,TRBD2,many,CSATSGSPDTQYF,TGCAGTGCTACTAGCGGGAGCCCAGATACGCAGTATTTT
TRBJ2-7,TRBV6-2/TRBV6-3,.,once,CASSKLWRGATEQYF,TGTGCCAGTAGCAAACTATGGAGAGGGGCGACCGAGCAGTACTTC
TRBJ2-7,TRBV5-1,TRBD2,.,CASSLVSGRASDEQYF,TGCGCCAGCAGCTTGGTTAGCGGGAGGGCCTCGGACGAGCAGTACTTC
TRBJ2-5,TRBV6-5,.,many,CASRRGTSQLQETQYF,TGTGCCAGCAGAAGGGGTACGTCGCAACTCCAAGAGACCCAGTACTTC